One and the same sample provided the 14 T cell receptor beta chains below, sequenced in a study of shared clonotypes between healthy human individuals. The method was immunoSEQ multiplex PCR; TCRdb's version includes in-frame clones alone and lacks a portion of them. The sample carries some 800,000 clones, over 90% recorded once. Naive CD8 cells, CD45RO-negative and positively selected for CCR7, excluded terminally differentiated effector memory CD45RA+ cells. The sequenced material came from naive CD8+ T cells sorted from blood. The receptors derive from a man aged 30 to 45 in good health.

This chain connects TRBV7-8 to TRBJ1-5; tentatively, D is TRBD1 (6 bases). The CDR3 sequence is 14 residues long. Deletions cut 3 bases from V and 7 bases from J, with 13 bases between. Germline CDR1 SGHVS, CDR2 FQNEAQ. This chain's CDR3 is CASSLGPGAQPQHF. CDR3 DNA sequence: TGTGCCAGCAGCTTGGGCCCGGGGGCCCAGCCCCAGCATTTT. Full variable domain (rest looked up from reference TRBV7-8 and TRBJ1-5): GAGVSQSPRYKVAKRGQDVALRCDPISGHVSLFWYQQALGQGPEFLTYFQNEAQLDKSGLPSDRFFAERPEGSVSTLKIQRTQQEDSAVYLCASSLGPGAQPQHFGDGTRLSIL.

The CDR3 loop is CASSLGPRSSYNEQFF. DNA of the CDR3: TGTGCCAGCAGCTTGGGACCCCGCAGCTCCTACAATGAGCAGTTCTTC. The rearrangement links TRBV11-2 to TRBJ2-1, with D perhaps being TRBD1 or TRBD2 (5 bases each). The germline gives CDR1 SGHAT, CDR2 FQNNGV. This CDR3 comprises 16 residues. Trimming shortened V by 3 bases and J by 0 bases, and 12 bases separated the two germline ends.

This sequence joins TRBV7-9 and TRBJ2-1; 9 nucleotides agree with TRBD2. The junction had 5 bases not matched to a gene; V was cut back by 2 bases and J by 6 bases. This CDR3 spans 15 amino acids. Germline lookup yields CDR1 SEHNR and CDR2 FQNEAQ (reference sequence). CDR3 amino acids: CASSLLAGPVNEQFF. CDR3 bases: TGTGCCAGCAGCTTACTAGCGGGACCGGTCAATGAGCAGTTCTTC.

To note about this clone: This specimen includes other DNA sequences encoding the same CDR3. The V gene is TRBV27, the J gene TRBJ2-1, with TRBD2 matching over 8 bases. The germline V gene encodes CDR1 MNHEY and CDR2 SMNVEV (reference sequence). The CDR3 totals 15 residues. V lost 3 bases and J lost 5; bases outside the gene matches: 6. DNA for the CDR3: TGTGCCAGCAGTTTGGGGCTAGCGGGCAACAATGAGCAGTTCTTC. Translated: CASSLGLAGNNEQFF.

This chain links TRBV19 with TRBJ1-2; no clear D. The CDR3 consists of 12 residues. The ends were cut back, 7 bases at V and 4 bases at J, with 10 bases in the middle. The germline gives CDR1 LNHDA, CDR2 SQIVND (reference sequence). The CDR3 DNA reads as TGTGCCAGTACCCCGGACTTCTATGGCTACACCTTC. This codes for CASTPDFYGYTF.

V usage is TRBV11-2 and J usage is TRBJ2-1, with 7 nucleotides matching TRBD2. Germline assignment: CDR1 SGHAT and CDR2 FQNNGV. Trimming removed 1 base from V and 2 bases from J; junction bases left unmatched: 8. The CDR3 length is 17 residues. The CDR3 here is CASSLGDSGTTYNEQFF. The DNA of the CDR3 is TGTGCCAGCAGCTTAGGCGATTCCGGGACTACCTACAATGAGCAGTTCTTC.

CDR3 nucleotides: TGTGCCAGCAGCGTAGGGGACTACCGATACACCGGGGAGCTGTTTTTT. Protein sequence: CASSVGDYRYTGELFF. The chain joins TRBV9 to TRBJ2-2, with 7 bases fitting TRBD2. V gave up 0 bases and J gave up 3 bases; unmatched junction bases: 5. This CDR3 is 16 amino acids long. Germline V lookup: CDR1 SGDLS, CDR2 YYNGEE. The full variable domain, in which reference TRBV9 and TRBJ2-2 provide the parts outside the CDR3, is DSGVTQTPKHLITATGQRVTLRCSPRSGDLSVYWYQQSLDQGLQFLIQYYNGEERAKGNILERFSAQQFPDLHSELNLSSLELGDSALYFCASSVGDYRYTGELFFGEGSRLTVL.

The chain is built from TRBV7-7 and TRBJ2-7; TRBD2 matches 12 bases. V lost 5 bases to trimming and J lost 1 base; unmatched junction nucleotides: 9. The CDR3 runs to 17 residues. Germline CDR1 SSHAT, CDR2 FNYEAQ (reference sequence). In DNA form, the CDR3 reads TGTGCCAGCAGCCCCTACCCTAGCGGGAGGGAGTCCTACGAGCAGTACTTC. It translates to CASSPYPSGRESYEQYF. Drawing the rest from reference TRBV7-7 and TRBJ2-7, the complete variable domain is GAGVSQSPRYKVTKRGQDVTLRCDPISSHATLYWYQQALGQGPEFLTYFNYEAQPDKSGLPSDRFSAERPEGSISTLTIQRTEQRDSAMYRCASSPYPSGRESYEQYFGPGTRLTVT.

The CDR3 DNA sequence: TGTGCCAGCAGCCAACGGGGCAATGAGCAGTTCTTC. Its protein is CASSQRGNEQFF. The chain employs TRBV7-2 and TRBJ2-1; weak D call: TRBD2 (5 bases). The CDR3 sequence is 12 residues long. In germline, CDR1 is SGHTA, CDR2 FQGNSA. Trimming removed 5 bases at V and 6 bases at J, with 8 bases between.

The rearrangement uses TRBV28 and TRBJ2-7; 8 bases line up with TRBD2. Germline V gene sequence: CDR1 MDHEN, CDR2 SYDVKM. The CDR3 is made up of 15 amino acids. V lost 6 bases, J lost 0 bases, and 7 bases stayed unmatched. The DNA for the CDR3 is TGTGCCAGCAGACTGACTAGCGTCTCCTCCTACGAGCAGTACTTC. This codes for CASRLTSVSSYEQYF.

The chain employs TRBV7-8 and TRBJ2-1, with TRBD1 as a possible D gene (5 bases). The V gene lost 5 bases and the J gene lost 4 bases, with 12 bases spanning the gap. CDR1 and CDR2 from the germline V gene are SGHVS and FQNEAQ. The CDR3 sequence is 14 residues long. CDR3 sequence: CASSAGSGYNEQFF. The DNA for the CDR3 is TGTGCCAGCAGCGCAGGGTCGGGTTACAATGAGCAGTTCTTC.

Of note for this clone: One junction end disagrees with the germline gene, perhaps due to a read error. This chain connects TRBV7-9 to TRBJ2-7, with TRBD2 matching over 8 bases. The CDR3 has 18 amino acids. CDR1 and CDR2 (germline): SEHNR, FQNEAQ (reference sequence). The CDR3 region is CASSLSGREVPRQLGFSF. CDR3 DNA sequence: TGTGCCAGCAGCTTATCTGGGCGGGAGGTCCCAAGACAATTGGGATTTTCCTTC.

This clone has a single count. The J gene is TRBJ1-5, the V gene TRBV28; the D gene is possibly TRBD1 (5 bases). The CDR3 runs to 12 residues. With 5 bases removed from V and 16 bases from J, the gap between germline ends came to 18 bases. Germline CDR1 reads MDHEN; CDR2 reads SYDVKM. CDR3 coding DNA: TGTGCCAGCAGTGGGGGGGTCGGTCGTACACATTTT. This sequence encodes CASSGGVGRTHF.

The CDR3 protein is CASSASGRATDTQYF. In DNA form, the CDR3 reads TGTGCCAGCAGCGCTAGCGGGAGGGCCACAGATACGCAGTATTTT. The J gene is TRBJ2-3, the V gene TRBV7-3; the match to TRBD2 covers 12 bases. Germline CDR1 is SGHTA and CDR2 is FQGTGA. V was pared by 5 bases and J by 2 bases, with 2 bases of the junction left unmatched. The CDR3 sequence is 15 residues long.